The clone carrying this TCR beta chain was observed a few times. V dropped 3 bases and J dropped 4 bases, with 12 bases sitting between them. The CDR3 runs to 15 residues. CDR1 and CDR2 from the germline V gene are LNHDA and SQIVND (reference sequence). The data originate from a study of control samples from healthy donors and cancer patients. Clones were sequenced by immunoSEQ multiplex PCR, and TCRdb holds only the in-frame ones, with some missing. This table has tens of thousands of clones, more than 90% appearing once. The rearrangement links TRBV19 to TRBJ2-2; D may be TRBD2 (5 bases). Sequencing was carried out using PBMCs. The source is a man under 40 with colorectal cancer. CDR3 region: CASSITAGVTGELFF. The CDR3 DNA is TGTGCCAGTAGTATCACCGCCGGGGTCACCGGGGAGCTGTTTTTT.